One T cell receptor (beta chain) is described in this entry. This specimen comes from a study of OX40 agonist ivuxolimab in advanced cancers. Study information: Prior checkpoint blockade (anti-PD-1, anti-PD-L1 or anti-CTLA-4) was permitted; 35% to 50% had it.

This CDR3 is 13 amino acids long. CDR1 is MNHEY, CDR2 SMNVEV, per germline (reference sequence). Trimming stripped 2 bases from V and 3 bases from J, with 6 bases between. TCRdb's table, derived via immunoSEQ multiplex PCR, lists solely in-frame clones and lacks some. This sample has 42,000 or so clones, with around 87% found just once. The sequencing here drew on CD4+ or CD8+ T cells sorted from blood, taken in a trial of the OX40 agonist ivuxolimab. J is TRBJ2-3 and V is TRBV27, with D uncertain. The receptor's source is an adult with an advanced solid tumor such as melanoma, head and neck, liver or kidney cancer. CDR3 loop: CASSLGWTDTQYF. As DNA, the CDR3 is TGTGCCAGCAGTTTAGGGTGGACAGATACGCAGTATTTT.